Below, 31 T cell receptor beta chains from the same sample are listed, as sequenced in a study of T cells in Graves' hyperthyroidism and ophthalmopathy. TCR beta CDR3 regions were amplified from RNA transcripts. Primed by the HTBI set, a first-round RT-PCR was run on the TCR CDR3. Each CDR3 protein is one row after TCRdb ran MiXCR on the multiplex PCR reads. The table has around 540,000 distinct CDR3 sequences, about 45% seen once. The sequencing input was peripheral blood or thyroid tissue (not recorded which). The receptors stem from a woman younger than 35 with Graves' hyperthyroidism.

The rearrangement links TRBV6-1 to TRBJ1-1; D might be TRBD1 (6 bases). From germline, CDR1 is MNHNS and CDR2 SASEGT. CDR3 size: 16 residues. V lost 5 bases, J lost 4 bases, and 20 bases lay in between. This chain's CDR3 is CASSPLRGQGITEAFF. The DNA for the CDR3 is TGTGCCAGCAGTCCCCTTCGGGGGCAGGGTATCACTGAAGCTTTCTTT.

This clonotype was observed a handful of times. The chain links TRBV2 to TRBJ1-4; weak D call: TRBD1 (6 bases). Germline-derived CDR1 and CDR2 are SNHLY and FYNNEI. V lost 5 bases, J lost 7 bases, and 14 bases lay in between. This CDR3 is built from 14 residues. In nucleotides, the CDR3 is TGTGCCAGCAGTATACAGGGACCGGGTGAAAAACTGTTTTTT. It specifies CASSIQGPGEKLFF. The whole variable domain, remainder taken from reference TRBV2 and TRBJ1-4, is EPEVTQTPSHQVTQMGQEVILRCVPISNHLYFYWYRQILGQKVEFLVSFYNNEISEKSEIFDDQFSVERPDGSNFTLKIRSTKLEDSAMYFCASSIQGPGEKLFFGSGTQLSVL.

The V and J genes are TRBV29-1 and TRBJ2-7, with D possibly being TRBD1 (6 bases). Germline CDR1 SQVTM, CDR2 ANQGSEA. Trimming took 8 bases from V and 7 from J, leaving 21 bases between them. CDR3 size: 13 residues. CDR3 sequence (DNA): TGCAGCTTCCGACAGGTCGCGGGTGAAGAGCAGTACTTC. Encoded protein: CSFRQVAGEEQYF.

For this clonotype: One junction end does not reproduce the germline sequence, and a read error may be involved. J is TRBJ2-7 and V is TRBV7-7, with 9 bases that match TRBD1. The germline CDR1 and CDR2 sequences are SSHAT and FNYEAQ (reference sequence). The CDR3 loop spans 15 amino acids. This CDR3 is CASSYGTGMNYERYF. The CDR3 bases are TGTGCTAGCAGCTACGGGACAGGGATGAACTACGAGCGGTACTTC.

The J gene is TRBJ1-2, the V gene TRBV19; D remains ambiguous. The CDR3 sequence is 10 residues long. CDR1 is LNHDA and CDR2 is SQIVND in the germline V gene (reference sequence). Written as DNA, the CDR3 is TGTGCGGCGGCCAACTATGGCTACACCTTC. It specifies CAAANYGYTF.

The J gene is TRBJ1-4, the V gene TRBV5-6; the match to TRBD1 covers 9 bases. The CDR3 loop spans 15 amino acids. CDR1 is SGHDT and CDR2 is YYEEEE in the germline V gene. V was clipped by 2 bases and J by 7 bases; unmatched bases: 6. The CDR3 here is CASSLTGQGGEKLFF. CDR3 sequence (DNA): TGTGCCAGCAGCTTAACGGGACAGGGAGGTGAAAAACTGTTTTTT.

This clonotype was recorded many times. The chain carries TRBV7-8 and TRBJ1-2, with a possible D match to TRBD1 (5 bases). CDR1 is SGHVS, CDR2 FQNEAQ, per germline. Trimming stripped 5 bases from V and 4 bases from J, with 11 bases between. CDR3 length: 13 residues. CDR3 loop: CASSPDSSYGYTF. CDR3 bases: TGTGCCAGCAGCCCAGACAGCTCCTATGGCTACACCTTC.

This clonotype was detected many times. The chain carries TRBV2 and TRBJ2-5; D uncertain. Germline CDR1 SNHLY, CDR2 FYNNEI. This CDR3 has 12 residues. The V end lost 8 bases, the J end lost 5 bases, and 12 bases lay between the germline ends. This CDR3 reads CASDFGFETQYF. In DNA, the CDR3 is TGTGCCAGCGATTTTGGATTCGAGACCCAGTACTTC. Full variable domain (remainder filled in from reference TRBV2 and TRBJ2-5): EPEVTQTPSHQVTQMGQEVILRCVPISNHLYFYWYRQILGQKVEFLVSFYNNEISEKSEIFDDQFSVERPDGSNFTLKIRSTKLEDSAMYFCASDFGFETQYFGPGTRLLVL.

The rearrangement links TRBV15 to TRBJ2-7, with 12 bases lining up with TRBD1. V trimming: 5 bases; J trimming: 4 bases; junction bases outside the gene matches: 3. This CDR3 region has 14 residues. The germline gives CDR1 LNHNV, CDR2 YYDKDF (reference sequence). Here the CDR3 reads CATSWGQGAYEQYF. For the CDR3, the DNA is TGTGCCACCAGCTGGGGACAGGGGGCTTACGAGCAGTACTTC.

There are many counts of this clonotype. Relative to the germline gene, one junction end is altered; a read error may explain this. This chain links TRBV5-1 with TRBJ1-5; TRBD1 is a possible D gene (6 bases). Germline V lookup: CDR1 SGHRS, CDR2 YFSETQ. There are 15 residues in the CDR3. In nucleotides, the CDR3 is TGTGCCAGCAGCTTAGGGGGGGCTAGCAATCAGCCCCAGCATTTT. Residues: CASSLGGASNQPQHF.

This clonotype was observed once. The chain couples TRBV25-1 to TRBJ1-4; D unresolved. V was shortened by 2 bases and J by 8 bases, with 6 bases between the two germline ends. Germline assignment: CDR1 MGHDK and CDR2 SYGVNS. The CDR3 extends over 12 amino acids. CDR3 coding DNA: TGTGCCAGCAGTGAACCCAGGGAAAAACTGTTTTTT. Protein sequence: CASSEPREKLFF.

The sample holds many counts of this clonotype. CDR3 in amino acids: CASSERQGNTEAFF. Written as DNA, the CDR3 is TGTGCCAGCAGTGAAAGGCAGGGGAACACTGAAGCTTTCTTT. The chain employs TRBV2 and TRBJ1-1; D may be TRBD1 (5 bases). The CDR3 extends over 14 amino acids. Germline lookup yields CDR1 SNHLY and CDR2 FYNNEI. Trimming pared 2 bases from V and 1 base from J, leaving 8 bases between.

The J gene is TRBJ2-5, the V gene TRBV20-1; D is unresolved. Trimming cost V 7 bases and J 4 bases, with 19 bases left between them. CDR1 is DFQATT and CDR2 is SNEGSKA in the germline V gene (reference sequence). CDR3 length: 14 amino acids. This CDR3 is CSGHSSPNRETQYF. The CDR3 DNA is TGCAGTGGACACAGCAGCCCAAACCGAGAGACCCAGTACTTC.

This sequence joins TRBV2 and TRBJ1-5; D possibly corresponds to TRBD1 (6 bases). The germline V gene encodes CDR1 SNHLY and CDR2 FYNNEI. The V and J ends lost 6 bases and 5 bases respectively, with 11 bases between them. This CDR3 contains 13 residues. As DNA, the CDR3 is TGTGCCAGCAGCGAAAGGGGGTATCAGCCCCAGCATTTT. Amino acid sequence: CASSERGYQPQHF.

Concerning this clonotype itself: A much larger clone lies one base from this, so it may be a read error. This chain's CDR3 is CASSVGGIYGYTF. In DNA form, the CDR3 reads TGTGCCAGCAGCGTAGGGGGGATCTATGGCTACACCTTC. This chain connects TRBV9 to TRBJ1-2, with D possibly TRBD1 on 5 matching bases. The CDR3 loop spans 13 amino acids. Between the trimmed V and J ends, which lost 0 bases and 4 bases, there was a span of 7 bases. Germline assignment: CDR1 SGDLS and CDR2 YYNGEE.

In DNA form, the CDR3 reads TGTGCCAGCAGCGGCGGTACCGGGACAGGGGTCGTGAACACTGAAGCTTTCTTT. Amino acids: CASSGGTGTGVVNTEAFF. The chain uses TRBV9 and TRBJ1-1; 10 bases fit TRBD1. Germline trimming cut 3 bases from V and 0 bases from J; bases unmatched to any gene: 11. CDR1 SGDLS and CDR2 YYNGEE come from the germline V gene. The CDR3 length is 18 residues.

On this clonotype itself: This could be a read error, since a much larger clone is one nucleotide away. This rearrangement joins TRBV7-2 to TRBJ1-1; 7 bases align to TRBD1. CDR3 length equals 14 residues. Trimming removed 5 bases from V and 1 base from J; junction bases left unmatched: 4. CDR1 SGHTA and CDR2 FQGNSA come from the germline V gene. CDR3 sequence reads: CASSGRTGNTEAFF. The CDR3 DNA reads as TGTGCCAGCAGCGGCCGGACAGGGAACACTGAAGCTTTCTTT. The whole variable domain, remainder taken from reference TRBV7-2 and TRBJ1-1, is GAGVSQSPSNKVTEKGKDVELRCDPISGHTALYWYRQSLGQGLEFLIYFQGNSAPDKSGLPSDRFSAERTGGSVSTLTIQRTQQEDSAVYLCASSGRTGNTEAFFGQGTRLTVV.

The chain carries TRBV4-2 and TRBJ1-4; D unresolved. Germline lookup yields CDR1 LGHNA and CDR2 YNFKEQ. V lost 0 bases, J lost 6 bases, and 8 bases lay in between. The CDR3 sequence is 14 residues long. The CDR3 sequence is CASSQETADEKLFF. In DNA, the CDR3 is TGTGCCAGCAGCCAAGAAACAGCAGATGAAAAACTGTTTTTT.

This clonotype was counted ten times or more. The chain is built from TRBV7-9 and TRBJ1-6; D is uncertain. Per germline, CDR1 SEHNR and CDR2 FQNEAQ (reference sequence). This CDR3 comprises 13 residues. Trimming removed 1 base at V and 8 bases at J, with 6 bases between. The CDR3 nucleotides read TGTGCCAGCAGCTTAGTGGCGTATTCACCCCTCCACTTT. The encoded protein is CASSLVAYSPLHF.

The CDR3 loop is CASSLGTVLSYGYTF. CDR3 bases: TGTGCCAGCAGTTTAGGGACAGTCCTCTCCTATGGCTACACCTTC. V is TRBV12-3 or TRBV12-4 and J is TRBJ1-2, with a tentative D call TRBD1 (6 bases). This CDR3 is 15 amino acids long. Trimming stripped 1 base from V and 4 bases from J, with 13 bases between.

The chain couples TRBV6-1 to TRBJ2-7, with D unclear. CDR1 and CDR2 from the germline V gene are MNHNS and SASEGT. The length of the CDR3 is 14 residues. Deletions cut 2 bases from V and 7 bases from J, with 15 bases between. The chain's CDR3 is CASSETRTAREQYF. The CDR3 DNA reads as TGTGCCAGCAGTGAAACAAGGACCGCCCGGGAGCAGTACTTC.

The V call is TRBV12-3 or TRBV12-4, the J call TRBJ1-1; D may be TRBD1 (5 bases). Trimming removed 3 bases from V and 3 bases from J, with 8 bases in between. The CDR3 runs 13 residues. CDR3 DNA sequence: TGTGCCAGCAGTTTCTTGGGGGACACTGAAGCTTTCTTT. This gives the protein CASSFLGDTEAFF.

This clonotype was counted ten times or more. This chain links TRBV7-9 with TRBJ2-7; D gene unclear. With 7 bases removed from V and 3 bases from J, the gap between germline ends came to 19 bases. The germline gives CDR1 SEHNR, CDR2 FQNEAQ (reference sequence). CDR3 length: 15 residues. CDR3 protein: CASTSEVAGGYEQYF. As DNA, the CDR3 is TGTGCCAGCACCTCCGAAGTCGCCGGCGGCTACGAGCAGTACTTC.

CDR3 sequence reads: CASGAQETQYF. The CDR3, as DNA: TGTGCCAGCGGGGCTCAAGAGACCCAGTACTTC. V is TRBV2 and J is TRBJ2-5, with D perhaps matching TRBD1 (5 bases). V lost 8 bases, J lost 2 bases, and 6 bases lay in between. The CDR3 has 11 residues. CDR1 and CDR2 from the germline V gene are SNHLY and FYNNEI.

This clonotype was counted at least ten times. The chain joins TRBV10-3 to TRBJ1-1; tentative D call: TRBD1 (6 bases). Trimming stripped 5 bases from V and 0 bases from J, with 10 bases between. The germline CDR1 and CDR2 sequences are ENHRY and SYGVKD. This CDR3 is 14 amino acids long. The CDR3 spells CAISSTGMNTEAFF. DNA for the CDR3: TGTGCCATCAGTTCGACAGGAATGAACACTGAAGCTTTCTTT.

This clonotype was picked up one time. The chain combines TRBV2 with TRBJ1-1, with TRBD1 identical over 7 bases. This CDR3 is built from 13 residues. From germline, CDR1 is SNHLY and CDR2 FYNNEI. V trimming: 5 bases; J trimming: 6 bases; junction bases outside the gene matches: 6. Here the CDR3 DNA reads TGTGCCAGCAGTCCCCCGGGACAGTCTGAAGCTTTCTTT. Translated, it gives CASSPPGQSEAFF.

The rearrangement uses TRBV7-3 and TRBJ2-5, with TRBD2 matching 12 bases. After removal of 6 bases from V and 1 base from J, the junction contained 6 bases not matched to a gene. This CDR3 region has 16 residues. Germline CDR1 is SGHTA and CDR2 is FQGTGA. This chain's CDR3 is CASRLGLAGTQETQYF. The CDR3 bases are TGTGCCAGCAGACTGGGACTAGCGGGCACCCAAGAGACCCAGTACTTC.

The chain joins TRBV7-8 to TRBJ1-2; D unresolved. The CDR3 contains 14 residues. Trimming shortened V by 6 bases and J by 8 bases, and 19 bases separated the two germline ends. The germline gives CDR1 SGHVS, CDR2 FQNEAQ. In DNA form, the CDR3 reads TGTGCCAGCAGTGAAGTAAGGCGAAGTGGCGGCTACACCTTC. Amino acid sequence: CASSEVRRSGGYTF.

This clonotype was observed a few times. The chain is built from TRBV7-2 and TRBJ2-5; 7 positions match TRBD2. The V segment lost 8 bases and the J segment 2 bases; nucleotides outside the gene matches: 11. Germline loops: CDR1 SGHTA, CDR2 FQGNSA. The CDR3 is 15 amino acids. This CDR3 is CASRSTDGGQETQYF. The CDR3 DNA reads as TGTGCCAGCCGCTCTACCGACGGGGGGCAAGAGACCCAGTACTTC.

The J gene is TRBJ1-1, the V gene TRBV5-1; no definite D call. The germline V and J ends were trimmed by 4 bases and 4 bases, with 11 bases remaining between them. This CDR3 region has 13 residues. Germline V gives CDR1 SGHRS, CDR2 YFSETQ. This chain's CDR3 is CASSQSDGTEAFF. CDR3 DNA sequence: TGCGCCAGCAGCCAAAGTGATGGCACTGAAGCTTTCTTT.

The chain uses TRBV29-1 and TRBJ2-7, with D tentatively TRBD2 (5 bases). The germline V gene encodes CDR1 SQVTM and CDR2 ANQGSEA. The V gene lost 6 bases and the J gene lost 6 bases, with 6 bases spanning the gap. This CDR3 has 9 amino acids. CDR3 coding DNA: TGCAGCGTGGCGGGCGAGCAGTACTTC. It yields the protein CSVAGEQYF.